This T cell receptor (beta chain) was profiled in a study of blood T cell repertoires in COVID-19. Whole-study context: Donors in the United States, Italy and Spain gave samples during acute or convalescent COVID-19.

V was clipped by 4 bases and J by 1 base, with 9 bases between them. Germline V gene lookup returns CDR1 SGHKS and CDR2 YYEKEE (reference sequence). The CDR3 has 13 residues. This clone has just one count. Produced via immunoSEQ multiplex PCR; TCRdb's table is partial and in-frame only. The sample includes about 320,000 clones, over 85% of them seen just once. Enrollees, about 18 to 89 years old, lived in 24 US areas. The specimen sequenced was PBMCs or T cells enriched from blood (not recorded which). The rearrangement links TRBV5-5 to TRBJ2-7; D is possibly TRBD1 (6 bases). This receptor was obtained from a man aged 55 to 69 who had recovered from COVID-19. For the CDR3, the DNA is TGTGCCAGCAGCGGGGACAATTCCTACGAGCAGTACTTC. It encodes CASSGDNSYEQYF. Together with reference TRBV5-5 and TRBJ2-7, the CDR3 gives the full variable domain: DAGVTQSPTHLIKTRGQQVTLRCSPISGHKSVSWYQQVLGQGPQFIFQYYEKEERGRGNFPDRFSARQFPNYSSELNVNALLLGDSALYLCASSGDNSYEQYFGPGTRLTVT.